The clone carrying this TCR beta chain has just a few counts. Its antigen is unidentified. This CDR3 has 17 residues. CDR1 is GTSNPN, CDR2 SVGIG, per germline (reference sequence). V shed 2 bases and J shed 7 bases, with 23 bases lying between them. Patients were aged 18 to 65, had disease duration under 2 months, and had newly diagnosed hyperthyroidism. Thyroid ultrasound, orbital computed tomography, clinical symptoms, and serum thyroxine and TRAb underpinned diagnoses. The blood sample dates from first hyperthyroidism diagnosis, preceding any ophthalmopathy symptoms. This record comes from a study of T cells in Graves' hyperthyroidism and ophthalmopathy. Study observations and caveats: Most clonotypes that expanded in the thyroid above 0.001 also showed up in blood.

Amplification targeted TCR beta CDR3 regions from RNA transcripts. The TCR CDR3 first-round RT-PCR relied on the HTBI primer set. TCRdb reprocessed the multiplex PCR reads with MiXCR, giving one entry per CDR3 protein. Found here are approximately 600,000 distinct CDR3 sequences, about 15% of them singletons; the top ten hold about 5.8%. This sequence was found in a woman aged 30 to 39 with Graves' hyperthyroidism that later progressed to Graves' ophthalmopathy. The sequenced sample was blood. J is TRBJ1-4 and V is TRBV30; D might be TRBD1 (5 bases). CDR3 residues: CAWSPTGAGRGIEKLFF. The CDR3 region has the DNA TGTGCCTGGAGTCCCACCGGGGCCGGGCGCGGCATTGAAAAACTGTTTTTT.